The 25 T cell receptor beta chains given below trace back to one sample, sequenced in a study of T cell clones after liver transplantation. Sequenced by immunoSEQ multiplex PCR; TCRdb stores in-frame clones only, minus some. The data contain roughly 70,000 clones, approximately 80% of them seen just once; the ten biggest clones take up about 0.64%. The starting material was CD4+ T cells from blood, obtained before liver transplant. All receptors derive from a human donor who received a liver transplant.

The CDR3: CASSYSKSGAEAFF. DNA of the CDR3: TGTGCCAGCAGTTACTCGAAGTCAGGGGCTGAAGCTTTCTTT. The V call is TRBV6-5, the J call TRBJ1-1; possible D gene TRBD1, 6 bases. The CDR3 runs 14 residues. V lost 0 bases and J lost 6, with 11 bases in between. Germline-derived CDR1 and CDR2 are MNHEY and SVGAGI.

CDR3 region: CASSIAGPLPGELFF. Here the CDR3 DNA reads TGTGCCAGTAGTATAGCCGGGCCCCTACCCGGGGAGCTGTTTTTT. The chain links TRBV19 to TRBJ2-2, with D unresolved. The CDR3 contains 15 residues. The ends were cut back, 1 base at V and 6 bases at J, with 12 bases in the middle. Germline CDR1 and CDR2: LNHDA and SQIVND (reference sequence).

The sample holds one count of this clone. V is TRBV30 and J is TRBJ2-7; 11 positions match TRBD2. The CDR3 consists of 13 residues. Germline V gene sequence: CDR1 GTSNPN, CDR2 SVGIG (reference sequence). V gave up 5 bases and J gave up 2 bases; unmatched junction bases: 2. This chain's CDR3 is CAWQLAGAYEQYF. The CDR3 nucleotides read TGTGCCTGGCAACTAGCGGGAGCCTACGAGCAGTACTTC.

The chain's CDR3 is CASSRPDRAAGNTIYF. In nucleotides, the CDR3 is TGCGCCAGCAGCCGCCCGGACAGGGCCGCTGGAAACACCATATATTTT. The chain combines TRBV4-1 with TRBJ1-3; TRBD1 agrees at 8 bases. Trimming at V came to 4 bases and at J to 2 bases, leaving 7 bases not matched to a gene. The CDR3 runs to 16 residues. Germline CDR1 is MGHRA and CDR2 is YSYEKL.

The rearrangement joins TRBV20-1 to TRBJ1-2; TRBD1 agrees at 8 bases. Germline CDR1 and CDR2: DFQATT and SNEGSKA (reference sequence). V trimming: 4 bases; J trimming: 6 bases; junction bases outside the gene matches: 1. This CDR3 contains 11 residues. The CDR3 is CSAKTGDGYTF. CDR3 DNA: TGCAGTGCTAAGACAGGGGATGGCTACACCTTC.

The genes are TRBV2 and TRBJ2-2; 8 bases align to TRBD1. The V gene's germline CDR1 is SNHLY and CDR2 FYNNEI. The CDR3 totals 16 residues. Trimming at V came to 6 bases and at J to 2 bases, leaving 8 bases not matched to a gene. The CDR3 region is CASSRTGLANTGELFF. CDR3 nucleotides: TGTGCCAGCAGCAGGACAGGGCTCGCCAACACCGGGGAGCTGTTTTTT. The full variable domain, its missing parts supplied by reference TRBV2 and TRBJ2-2, is EPEVTQTPSHQVTQMGQEVILRCVPISNHLYFYWYRQILGQKVEFLVSFYNNEISEKSEIFDDQFSVERPDGSNFTLKIRSTKLEDSAMYFCASSRTGLANTGELFFGEGSRLTVL.

The chain has TRBV6-6 and TRBJ2-1; 11 bases line up with TRBD2. V was clipped by 8 bases and J by 8 bases; unmatched bases: 8. CDR1 is MNHNY and CDR2 is SVGAGI in the germline V gene (reference sequence). The CDR3 totals 14 residues. CDR3 loop: CASHVAGGTDEQFF. CDR3 in DNA: TGTGCCAGCCACGTAGCGGGAGGGACCGATGAGCAGTTCTTC.

J is TRBJ2-3 and V is TRBV15; the D is unclear. Between the trimmed V and J ends, which lost 0 bases and 1 base, there was a span of 5 bases. The CDR3 loop spans 14 amino acids. Germline CDR1 LNHNV, CDR2 YYDKDF (reference sequence). The CDR3, as DNA: TGTGCCACCAGCAGAGATCAGGGCACAGATACGCAGTATTTT. Its translation: CATSRDQGTDTQYF.

The chain is built from TRBV6-5 and TRBJ1-4; perhaps TRBD1 as D (5 bases). V lost 4 bases and J lost 0, with 6 bases in between. CDR1 MNHEY and CDR2 SVGAGI come from the germline V gene. The CDR3 length is 14 residues. The CDR3 DNA is TGTGCCAGCAGTTCAGGGTCAACTAATGAAAAACTGTTTTTT. It yields the protein CASSSGSTNEKLFF.

This clone is a singleton in its sample. The chain is built from TRBV6-4 and TRBJ2-3, with 8 bases matching TRBD2. This CDR3 has 15 residues. CDR1 and CDR2 from the germline V gene are MRHNA and SNTAGT. J lost 9 bases, V lost 0 bases, and 8 bases had no gene match. This CDR3 is CASSDSNVAGSTQYF. The CDR3 bases are TGTGCCAGCAGTGACTCGAATGTAGCGGGATCAACGCAGTATTTT.

The chain recombines TRBV9 with TRBJ2-7; D tentatively fits TRBD1 or TRBD2 (5 bases each). V was pared by 3 bases and J by 2 bases, with 15 bases between. This CDR3 region has 15 residues. The germline V gene has CDR1 SGDLS and CDR2 YYNGEE. The CDR3 here is CASSATLGPPYEQYF. The CDR3 bases are TGTGCCAGCAGCGCGACCTTGGGACCACCCTACGAGCAGTACTTC.

This rearrangement joins TRBV19 to TRBJ2-3, with 10 positions matching TRBD2. The germline gives CDR1 LNHDA, CDR2 SQIVND (reference sequence). This CDR3 comprises 16 residues. J lost 1 base, V lost 6 bases, and 7 bases had no gene match. CDR3 sequence reads: CASSRALAGGTDTQYF. The CDR3 nucleotides are TGTGCCAGTAGCCGAGCTCTAGCGGGGGGCACAGATACGCAGTATTTT.

The chain recombines TRBV11-2 with TRBJ1-3; D unclear. V dropped 2 bases and J dropped 3 bases, with 8 bases sitting between them. The CDR3 runs 14 residues. The V gene's germline CDR1 is SGHAT and CDR2 FQNNGV. The CDR3 bases are TGTGCCAGCAGCTTATTGGGGATTGGAAACACCATATATTTT. Its protein product is CASSLLGIGNTIYF.

This rearrangement joins TRBV7-9 to TRBJ2-7; no firm D call. Germline V gene data show CDR1 as SEHNR and CDR2 as FQNEAQ (reference sequence). The germline V and J ends were trimmed by 6 bases and 3 bases, with 15 bases remaining between them. The CDR3 has 14 residues. CDR3 loop: CASRPPRSFYEQYF. The DNA for the CDR3 is TGTGCCAGCAGACCCCCTAGGTCTTTCTACGAGCAGTACTTC.

V and J are TRBV7-9 and TRBJ2-1, with 10 bases fitting TRBD2. Germline lookup yields CDR1 SEHNR and CDR2 FQNEAQ (reference sequence). The CDR3 consists of 16 residues. With V trimmed by 0 bases and J by 6 bases, 5 bases remained unmatched. CDR3 DNA: TGTGCCAGCAGCTTAGCGCATAGCGGGAGGCCCAATGAGCAGTTCTTC. Translation: CASSLAHSGRPNEQFF. Full variable domain (rest looked up from reference TRBV7-9 and TRBJ2-1): DTGVSQNPRHKITKRGQNVTFRCDPISEHNRLYWYRQTLGQGPEFLTYFQNEAQLEKSRLLSDRFSAERPKGSFSTLEIQRTEQGDSAMYLCASSLAHSGRPNEQFFGPGTRLTVL.

The rearrangement uses TRBV11-3 and TRBJ2-5; D is unresolved. Germline loops: CDR1 SGHNT, CDR2 YENEEA. The CDR3 length is 13 residues. V shed 0 bases and J shed 0 bases, with 2 bases lying between them. CDR3 coding DNA: TGTGCCAGCAGCTTAGAGTACCAAGAGACCCAGTACTTC. It yields the protein CASSLEYQETQYF.

In its sample, this clone was seen a few times. The V and J genes are TRBV28 and TRBJ1-5; D remains unclear. V was shortened by 3 bases and J by 9 bases, with 9 bases between the two germline ends. Per the germline V gene, CDR1 is MDHEN and CDR2 is SYDVKM. The CDR3 is 12 amino acids. The CDR3 region is CASSFRLRPQHF. The CDR3 DNA sequence: TGTGCCAGCAGTTTTAGGCTGCGGCCCCAGCATTTT.

This chain joins TRBV18 and TRBJ2-7, with 15 bases that match TRBD2. Germline V gene data show CDR1 as KGHSH and CDR2 as LQKENI. The CDR3 runs 16 residues. With 3 bases clipped from V and 0 bases from J, the junction kept 0 bases outside the gene matches. The CDR3 coding sequence is TGTGCCAGCTCACCGGGACTAGCGGGAGGCTCCTACGAGCAGTACTTC. It codes for CASSPGLAGGSYEQYF.

This clone was seen more than once but under ten times. The chain uses TRBV9 and TRBJ1-1; D gene uncertain. This CDR3 spans 14 amino acids. Germline values: CDR1 SGDLS, CDR2 YYNGEE. Trimming pared 7 bases from V and 4 bases from J, leaving 17 bases between. The CDR3 region has the DNA TGTGCCAGCGTCCCAGGCCTCGAGGGCACTGAAGCTTTCTTT. Its protein product is CASVPGLEGTEAFF.

The CDR3: CASSPPGLAGEHEQYF. CDR3 sequence (DNA): TGTGCCAGCAGTCCGCCGGGACTAGCGGGAGAACACGAGCAGTACTTC. This chain connects TRBV6-6 to TRBJ2-7; 14 nucleotides agree with TRBD2. Germline V CDR1 and CDR2: MNHNY, SVGAGI (reference sequence). The CDR3 loop spans 16 amino acids. Trimming took 5 bases from V and 5 from J; bases not matched to a gene: 8.

The V call is TRBV5-1, the J call TRBJ1-5; no clear D. CDR1 is SGHRS and CDR2 is YFSETQ in the germline V gene. V dropped 0 bases and J dropped 0 bases, with 4 bases sitting between them. The CDR3 is made up of 14 amino acids. The CDR3 loop reads CASSLDGSNQPQHF. The CDR3, as DNA: TGCGCCAGCAGCTTGGACGGTAGCAATCAGCCCCAGCATTTT.

The chain links TRBV19 to TRBJ1-2; D gene ambiguous. V lost 3 bases and J 8 bases, leaving 13 bases between the germline ends. Germline CDR1 reads LNHDA; CDR2 reads SQIVND (reference sequence). CDR3 length: 13 amino acids. CDR3 amino acids: CASSMKPAGGYTF. As DNA, the CDR3 is TGTGCCAGTAGTATGAAACCGGCGGGGGGCTACACCTTC.

J is TRBJ1-5 and V is TRBV2; 10 bases match TRBD1. Per germline, CDR1 SNHLY and CDR2 FYNNEI. The V segment lost 6 bases and the J segment 5 bases; nucleotides outside the gene matches: 4. This CDR3 is 14 amino acids long. The CDR3 spells CASRGDRGYQPQHF. DNA of the CDR3: TGTGCCAGCAGAGGGGACAGGGGATATCAGCCCCAGCATTTT.

The chain couples TRBV14 to TRBJ2-7; D possibly uses TRBD1 or TRBD2 (5 bases each). The CDR3 loop spans 13 amino acids. V dropped 4 bases and J dropped 9 bases, with 16 bases sitting between them. Germline CDR1 reads SGHDN; CDR2 reads FVKESK. CDR3 DNA: TGTGCCAGCAGCCGAGGGGCGGCGCTAAGGCAGTACTTC. This encodes CASSRGAALRQYF.

The V call is TRBV5-1, the J call TRBJ2-2, with a tentative D call TRBD2 (6 bases). CDR1 SGHRS and CDR2 YFSETQ come from the germline V gene. Trimming stripped 4 bases from V and 0 bases from J, with 10 bases between. The CDR3 has 15 residues. The CDR3 DNA sequence: TGCGCCAGCAGCAAGGGACTGCCGAACACCGGGGAGCTGTTTTTT. Residues: CASSKGLPNTGELFF.